This is a list of T cell receptor beta chains from one sample in a study of T cell repertoires in cytomegalovirus infection. TCRdb analysed the reads with MiXCR anew, one entry per CDR3 protein. The sample lists under 95,000 distinct CDR3 sequences; 3% to 4% were seen once. Sequenced sample: PBMCs. The receptors were gathered from a human donor in good health (CMV status not recorded). Some clones in this sample may be carry-over from other donors' samples. The CDR3 runs from the conserved cysteine through the conserved F or W. The order of the fields is CDR3 protein, CDR3 DNA, clone size, D gene, J gene, V gene. The D gene is left open where the match is weak. Clone size is given for some rows only: seen once, a few or many times, or a class if the clone is expanded.

cdr3_aa: CASSSLFTDTQYF
cdr3_nt: TGTGCCAGCAGCTCTCTTTTCACAGATACGCAGTATTTT
clone_size: many
d_call: -
j_call: TRBJ2-3
v_call: TRBV7-2

cdr3_aa: CASSLEPGPGANVLTF
cdr3_nt: TGTGCCAGCAGCTTAGAGCCAGGACCTGGGGCCAACGTCCTGACTTTC
clone_size: many
d_call: -
j_call: TRBJ2-6
v_call: TRBV7-6

cdr3_aa: CASSPSPYNEQFF
cdr3_nt: TGTGCCAGCTCCCCCAGCCCCTACAATGAGCAGTTCTTC
clone_size: many
d_call: -
j_call: TRBJ2-1
v_call: TRBV27

cdr3_aa: CASSTQGPRSGNTIYF
cdr3_nt: TGTGCCAGCAGCACCCAGGGGCCCCGCTCTGGAAACACCATATATTTT
clone_size: many
d_call: -
j_call: TRBJ1-3
v_call: TRBV7-2

cdr3_aa: CASSLRSGGVDNEQFF
cdr3_nt: TGTGCCAGCAGCTTAAGATCGGGGGGCGTGGACAATGAGCAGTTCTTC
clone_size: -
d_call: -
j_call: TRBJ2-1
v_call: TRBV7-2

cdr3_aa: CASSLKVGGVTEAFF
cdr3_nt: TGTGCCAGCAGTTTAAAAGTAGGAGGAGTGACTGAAGCTTTCTTT
clone_size: many
d_call: -
j_call: TRBJ1-1
v_call: TRBV28

cdr3_aa: CASSPTTGRRDGYTF
cdr3_nt: TGTGCCAGCAGCCCTACGACCGGGAGACGCGATGGCTACACCTTC
clone_size: many
d_call: -
j_call: TRBJ1-2
v_call: TRBV7-2

cdr3_aa: CASSSSLQAYYGYTF
cdr3_nt: TGTGCCAGCAGCTCGTCCCTACAGGCCTACTATGGCTACACCTTC
clone_size: many
d_call: -
j_call: TRBJ1-2
v_call: TRBV7-8

cdr3_aa: CASSYRGGGYGYTF
cdr3_nt: TGTGCCAGCAGCTACCGGGGGGGGGGCTATGGCTACACCTTC
clone_size: few
d_call: -
j_call: TRBJ1-2
v_call: TRBV12-3/TRBV12-4

cdr3_aa: CASTYDRGQGGYTF
cdr3_nt: TGTGCCAGCACCTACGACAGGGGGCAAGGAGGCTACACCTTC
clone_size: many
d_call: TRBD1
j_call: TRBJ1-2
v_call: TRBV7-2

cdr3_aa: CASSLGTGGTSPLHF
cdr3_nt: TGTGCCAGCAGCTTAGGGACAGGAGGCACTTCACCCCTCCACTTT
clone_size: many
d_call: TRBD1
j_call: TRBJ1-6
v_call: TRBV7-2

cdr3_aa: CASSWTLSSESTDTQYF
cdr3_nt: TGTGCCAGCAGCTGGACCCTTAGCAGCGAAAGCACAGATACGCAGTATTTT
clone_size: few
d_call: -
j_call: TRBJ2-3
v_call: TRBV7-1

cdr3_aa: CASSLDLQPNTEAFF
cdr3_nt: TGTGCCAGCAGCTTAGATTTACAGCCGAACACTGAAGCTTTCTTT
clone_size: many
d_call: -
j_call: TRBJ1-1
v_call: TRBV7-2

cdr3_aa: CASKHDNGAYNEQFF
cdr3_nt: TGTGCCAGCAAACATGATAACGGGGCCTACAATGAGCAGTTCTTC
clone_size: many
d_call: -
j_call: TRBJ2-1
v_call: TRBV2

cdr3_aa: CASSSSQGYYGYTF
cdr3_nt: TGTGCCAGCAGTTCATCTCAGGGTTACTATGGCTACACCTTC
clone_size: few
d_call: -
j_call: TRBJ1-2
v_call: TRBV7-2

cdr3_aa: CASSFASPEQFF
cdr3_nt: TGTGCCAGCAGCTTCGCTAGCCCTGAGCAGTTCTTC
clone_size: many
d_call: -
j_call: TRBJ2-1
v_call: TRBV7-4

cdr3_aa: CASSYYRTGVRNEQYF
cdr3_nt: TGTGCCAGCAGTTACTACCGGACAGGGGTACGGAACGAGCAGTACTTC
clone_size: few
d_call: TRBD1
j_call: TRBJ2-7
v_call: TRBV6-6

cdr3_aa: CASSLGLAGEQFF
cdr3_nt: TGTGCCAGCAGCTTAGGACTAGCAGGGGAGCAGTTCTTC
clone_size: many
d_call: TRBD2
j_call: TRBJ2-1
v_call: TRBV7-2

cdr3_aa: CASSPGLNYGYTF
cdr3_nt: TGTGCCAGCAGCCCCGGACTCAACTATGGCTACACCTTC
clone_size: many
d_call: -
j_call: TRBJ1-2
v_call: TRBV7-2

cdr3_aa: CASSLQAFSSYNSPLHF
cdr3_nt: TGTGCCAGCAGCTTACAGGCGTTCAGCTCCTATAATTCACCCCTCCACTTT
clone_size: many
d_call: -
j_call: TRBJ1-6
v_call: TRBV7-6

cdr3_aa: CSARDFPGQFF
cdr3_nt: TGCAGTGCTAGAGATTTCCCAGGGCAGTTCTTC
clone_size: many
d_call: -
j_call: TRBJ2-1
v_call: TRBV20-1

cdr3_aa: CASSLTGGRSGELFF
cdr3_nt: TGTGCCAGCAGCTTGACGGGGGGGCGATCCGGGGAGCTGTTTTTT
clone_size: many
d_call: TRBD2
j_call: TRBJ2-2
v_call: TRBV7-2

cdr3_aa: CASTLRTGTLSYEQYF
cdr3_nt: TGTGCCAGCACCCTACGAACCGGGACTCTCTCCTACGAGCAGTACTTC
clone_size: many
d_call: -
j_call: TRBJ2-7
v_call: TRBV6-6

cdr3_aa: CASSLAVGGNTIYF
cdr3_nt: TGTGCCAGCAGCTTAGCCGTAGGAGGAAACACCATATATTTT
clone_size: many
d_call: -
j_call: TRBJ1-3
v_call: TRBV7-2

cdr3_aa: CASSFLSTGTSGRADLDTQYF
cdr3_nt: TGTGCCAGCAGCTTCCTCTCTACCGGGACTAGCGGGAGAGCCGATCTAGATACGCAGTATTTT
clone_size: many
d_call: TRBD2
j_call: TRBJ2-3
v_call: TRBV7-8

cdr3_aa: CASSPVRVNEQFF
cdr3_nt: TGTGCCAGCAGCCCGGTGCGCGTCAATGAGCAGTTCTTC
clone_size: many
d_call: -
j_call: TRBJ2-1
v_call: TRBV7-2

cdr3_aa: CASSAGTSGRGSFF
cdr3_nt: TGTGCCAGCAGCGCAGGGACTAGCGGGAGAGGTTCGTTCTTC
clone_size: many
d_call: TRBD2
j_call: TRBJ2-1
v_call: TRBV5-6

cdr3_aa: CASSLMGGGTYNEQFF
cdr3_nt: TGTGCCAGCAGCTTAATGGGCGGGGGGACCTACAATGAGCAGTTCTTC
clone_size: many
d_call: TRBD2
j_call: TRBJ2-1
v_call: TRBV7-2

cdr3_aa: CATRAGGPTYEQYF
cdr3_nt: TGTGCCACCAGGGCGGGAGGCCCCACCTACGAGCAGTACTTC
clone_size: many
d_call: TRBD2
j_call: TRBJ2-7
v_call: TRBV15

cdr3_aa: CASSLVGTQVGSTDTQYF
cdr3_nt: TGTGCCAGCAGCTTAGTTGGGACTCAGGTTGGGAGCACAGATACGCAGTATTTT
clone_size: many
d_call: -
j_call: TRBJ2-3
v_call: TRBV7-2

cdr3_aa: CASSPSHAQTTVTSGANVLTF
cdr3_nt: TGTGCCAGCAGCCCTTCGCACGCACAGACGACGGTTACCTCTGGGGCCAACGTCCTGACTTTC
clone_size: few
d_call: -
j_call: TRBJ2-6
v_call: TRBV7-4

cdr3_aa: CASSSPGQGVNEQFF
cdr3_nt: TGTGCCAGCAGCTCACCGGGACAGGGGGTCAATGAGCAGTTCTTC
clone_size: many
d_call: TRBD1
j_call: TRBJ2-1
v_call: TRBV11-3

cdr3_aa: CASSPPQGVYQPQHF
cdr3_nt: TGTGCCAGCAGTCCGCCACAGGGGGTCTATCAGCCCCAGCATTTT
clone_size: many
d_call: TRBD1
j_call: TRBJ1-5
v_call: TRBV28

cdr3_aa: CASSPGTGLNYGYTF
cdr3_nt: TGTGCCAGCAGCCCAGGCACAGGTCTCAACTATGGCTACACCTTC
clone_size: many
d_call: -
j_call: TRBJ1-2
v_call: TRBV7-6

cdr3_aa: CSARDPWGSYNEQFF
cdr3_nt: TGCAGTGCTAGAGATCCCTGGGGCTCCTACAATGAGCAGTTCTTC
clone_size: many
d_call: -
j_call: TRBJ2-1
v_call: TRBV20-1

cdr3_aa: CASSSTSGRGSTDTQYF
cdr3_nt: TGTGCCAGCAGCTCGACTAGCGGGCGGGGAAGCACAGATACGCAGTATTTT
clone_size: many
d_call: TRBD2
j_call: TRBJ2-3
v_call: TRBV7-2

cdr3_aa: CASAPGQGDIGNQPQHF
cdr3_nt: TGTGCCAGCGCTCCGGGACAGGGGGATATAGGCAATCAGCCCCAGCATTTT
clone_size: many
d_call: TRBD1
j_call: TRBJ1-5
v_call: TRBV6-2/TRBV6-3

cdr3_aa: CASSPADRPLDEQYF
cdr3_nt: TGTGCCAGCTCACCGGCGGACAGGCCCCTCGACGAGCAGTACTTC
clone_size: many
d_call: TRBD1
j_call: TRBJ2-7
v_call: TRBV18

cdr3_aa: CASSLGLAGSEQYF
cdr3_nt: TGTGCCAGCAGCTTAGGGCTAGCTGGCAGCGAGCAGTACTTC
clone_size: many
d_call: -
j_call: TRBJ2-7
v_call: TRBV7-2

cdr3_aa: CASSLALGLAGEQYF
cdr3_nt: TGTGCCAGCAGCTTAGCCCTAGGACTAGCGGGCGAGCAGTACTTC
clone_size: many
d_call: TRBD2
j_call: TRBJ2-7
v_call: TRBV7-2

cdr3_aa: CASSVDRRLNYGYTF
cdr3_nt: TGTGCCAGCAGCGTAGACAGAAGACTTAACTATGGCTACACCTTC
clone_size: many
d_call: -
j_call: TRBJ1-2
v_call: TRBV7-2

cdr3_aa: CASSLAWGAMVDGYTF
cdr3_nt: TGTGCCAGCAGCTTAGCGTGGGGGGCTATGGTCGATGGCTACACCTTC
clone_size: many
d_call: -
j_call: TRBJ1-2
v_call: TRBV7-2

cdr3_aa: CAISQRATDTQYF
cdr3_nt: TGTGCCATCAGCCAGAGAGCCACAGATACGCAGTATTTT
clone_size: many
d_call: -
j_call: TRBJ2-3
v_call: TRBV10-3

cdr3_aa: CATRPPQFTGELFF
cdr3_nt: TGTGCCACTCGCCCCCCACAGTTCACCGGGGAGCTGTTTTTT
clone_size: many
d_call: -
j_call: TRBJ2-2
v_call: TRBV28

cdr3_aa: CASSDNRDQETQYF
cdr3_nt: TGTGCCAGCAGTGATAATAGGGATCAAGAGACCCAGTACTTC
clone_size: many
d_call: -
j_call: TRBJ2-5
v_call: TRBV2

cdr3_aa: CASSTDRWGISEKLFF
cdr3_nt: TGTGCCAGCAGTACCGACAGGTGGGGGATAAGCGAAAAACTGTTTTTT
clone_size: many
d_call: -
j_call: TRBJ1-4
v_call: TRBV12-3/TRBV12-4

cdr3_aa: CASSPWASGRSEQFF
cdr3_nt: TGTGCCAGCAGCCCGTGGGCTAGCGGGAGGAGTGAGCAGTTCTTC
clone_size: many
d_call: TRBD2
j_call: TRBJ2-1
v_call: TRBV2

cdr3_aa: CASSLGGQGGNEQFF
cdr3_nt: TGTGCCAGCAGCTTAGGAGGGCAGGGAGGCAATGAGCAGTTCTTC
clone_size: many
d_call: -
j_call: TRBJ2-1
v_call: TRBV7-2

cdr3_aa: CASSPRLAGGNEQFF
cdr3_nt: TGTGCCAGCAGCCCAAGACTAGCGGGAGGTAATGAGCAGTTCTTC
clone_size: many
d_call: TRBD2
j_call: TRBJ2-1
v_call: TRBV7-6

cdr3_aa: CASSSRPGGETQYF
cdr3_nt: TGTGCCAGCAGCTCTCGACCGGGAGGGGAGACCCAGTACTTC
clone_size: many
d_call: TRBD2
j_call: TRBJ2-5
v_call: TRBV7-6